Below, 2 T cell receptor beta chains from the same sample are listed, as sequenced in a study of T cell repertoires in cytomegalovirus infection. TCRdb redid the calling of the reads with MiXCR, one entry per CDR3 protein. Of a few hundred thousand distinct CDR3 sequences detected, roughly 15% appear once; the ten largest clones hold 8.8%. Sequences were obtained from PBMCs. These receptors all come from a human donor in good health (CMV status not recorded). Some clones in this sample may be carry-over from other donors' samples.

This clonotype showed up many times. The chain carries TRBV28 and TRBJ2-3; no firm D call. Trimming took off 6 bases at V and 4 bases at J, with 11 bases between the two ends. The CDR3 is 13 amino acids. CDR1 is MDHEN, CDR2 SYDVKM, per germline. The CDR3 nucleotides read TGTGCCAGCAGAGGCCGAGCCCCAGATACGCAGTATTTT. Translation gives CASRGRAPDTQYF.

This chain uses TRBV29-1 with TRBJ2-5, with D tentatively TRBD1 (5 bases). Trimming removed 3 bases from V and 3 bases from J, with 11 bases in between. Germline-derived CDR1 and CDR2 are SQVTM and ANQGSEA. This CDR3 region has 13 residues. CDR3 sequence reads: CSVDQGAKETQYF. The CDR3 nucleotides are TGCAGCGTTGATCAGGGTGCTAAAGAGACCCAGTACTTC. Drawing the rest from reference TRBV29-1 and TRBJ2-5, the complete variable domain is SAVISQKPSRDICQRGTSLTIQCQVDSQVTMMFWYRQQPGQSLTLIATANQGSEATYESGFVIDKFPISRPNLTFSTLTVSNMSPEDSSIYLCSVDQGAKETQYFGPGTRLLVL.